This record looks at one TCR beta chain sequence and its context. Its antigen is as yet unknown. The sample originates from a study of OX40 agonist ivuxolimab in advanced cancers. The study's findings and limits: The mean number of expanded clones was higher in CD8+ T cells than in CD4+.

The data were produced by immunoSEQ multiplex PCR, yet TCRdb's version contains in-frame clones alone and is incomplete. This sample carries about 73,000 clones, 90% of them seen once, and the ten largest clones take around 0.5%. CDR3 length: 14 amino acids. Per the germline V gene, CDR1 is SGHRS and CDR2 is YFSETQ. V shed 4 bases and J shed 5 bases, with 15 bases lying between them. This specimen was CD4+ or CD8+ T cells sorted from blood, taken in a trial of the OX40 agonist ivuxolimab. The chain couples TRBV5-1 to TRBJ1-2; no clear D. The sequence derives from an adult with an advanced solid tumor such as melanoma, head and neck, liver or kidney cancer. The CDR3 reads CASSLEYDGYGYTF. DNA of the CDR3: TGCGCCAGCAGCCTAGAATACGACGGGTATGGCTACACCTTC. Filled out from reference TRBV5-1 and TRBJ1-2, the complete variable domain reads KAGVTQTPRYLIKTRGQQVTLSCSPISGHRSVSWYQQTPGQGLQFLFEYFSETQRNKGNFPGRFSGRQFSNSRSEMNVSTLELGDSALYLCASSLEYDGYGYTFGSGTRLTVV.